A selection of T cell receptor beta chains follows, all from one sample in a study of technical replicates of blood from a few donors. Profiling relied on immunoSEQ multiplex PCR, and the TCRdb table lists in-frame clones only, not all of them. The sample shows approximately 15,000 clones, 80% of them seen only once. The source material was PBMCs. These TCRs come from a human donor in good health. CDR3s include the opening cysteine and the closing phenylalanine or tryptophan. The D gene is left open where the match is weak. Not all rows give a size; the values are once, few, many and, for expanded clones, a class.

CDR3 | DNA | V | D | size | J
CASSESLTWRETQYF | TGTGCCAGCAGTGAATCACTGACTTGGAGGGAGACCCAGTACTTC | TRBV25-1 | NA | NA | TRBJ2-5
CASSPQRERNEQFF | TGTGCCAGCAGCCCCCAGCGGGAGCGAAATGAGCAGTTCTTC | TRBV14 | TRBD2 | once | TRBJ2-1
CASSPVGTGDNKETQYF | TGTGCCAGCAGCCCCGTCGGGACAGGGGATAACAAAGAGACCCAGTACTTC | TRBV7-9 | TRBD1 | once | TRBJ2-5
CASSIQGPDYEQYF | TGTGCCAGCAGTATACAGGGGCCCGACTACGAGCAGTACTTC | TRBV27 | TRBD1 | NA | TRBJ2-7
CASSLAPGEGEKLFF | TGTGCCAGCAGCTTGGCCCCCGGGGAGGGTGAAAAACTGTTTTTT | TRBV5-5 | NA | NA | TRBJ1-4
CASSLAGGYEQYF | TGTGCCAGCAGTTTAGCGGGGGGATACGAGCAGTACTTC | TRBV27 | TRBD2 | NA | TRBJ2-7
CASSSRTGGTGNQPQHF | TGTGCCAGCAGTTCTCGCACCGGAGGGACAGGGAATCAGCCCCAGCATTTT | TRBV28 | TRBD1 | NA | TRBJ1-5
CAISGRQGAFDAETQYF | TGTGCCATCAGTGGCAGGCAGGGGGCGTTTGATGCGGAGACCCAGTACTTC | TRBV10-3 | TRBD1 | NA | TRBJ2-5
CATTTGTSGRNTQYF | TGTGCCACTACCACAGGGACTAGCGGGAGGAATACGCAGTATTTT | TRBV19 | TRBD2 | NA | TRBJ2-3
CASSHPTSGSSDTQYF | TGTGCCAGCAGCCACCCGACTAGCGGGAGTTCCGATACGCAGTATTTT | TRBV4-2 | TRBD2 | NA | TRBJ2-3
CASTPAGTASYEQYF | TGTGCCAGCACCCCCGCCGGGACAGCCTCCTACGAGCAGTACTTC | TRBV28 | TRBD1 | NA | TRBJ2-7
CASSSGLAGRKLPGELFF | TGTGCCAGCAGTTCCGGACTAGCGGGACGAAAGTTGCCCGGGGAGCTGTTTTTT | TRBV27 | TRBD2 | NA | TRBJ2-2
CASSELYYEQYF | TGTGCCAGCAGTGAACTCTACTACGAGCAGTACTTC | TRBV2 | NA | NA | TRBJ2-7
CASSPRQAYNEQFF | TGTGCCAGCAGTCCCAGACAGGCCTACAATGAGCAGTTCTTC | TRBV6-5 | NA | NA | TRBJ2-1
CASTPVGQGLGEQYF | TGTGCCAGCACCCCAGTGGGACAGGGACTCGGAGAGCAGTACTTC | TRBV27 | TRBD1 | NA | TRBJ2-7
CASSWLRKRGFGTDTQYF | TGTGCCAGCAGCTGGCTCCGGAAGCGGGGGTTTGGGACAGATACGCAGTATTTT | TRBV7-2 | TRBD2 | NA | TRBJ2-3
CASSPSAQETQYF | TGTGCCAGCAGCCCTAGCGCCCAAGAGACCCAGTACTTC | TRBV5-4 | NA | once | TRBJ2-5
CATSRVVGQGKNIQYF | TGTGCCACCAGCAGAGTTGTTGGGCAGGGCAAAAACATTCAGTACTTC | TRBV15 | NA | NA | TRBJ2-4
CASSQEGVGQSSYEQYF | TGCGCCAGCAGCCAAGAAGGAGTCGGACAGAGCTCCTACGAGCAGTACTTC | TRBV4-1 | NA | few | TRBJ2-7
CASSYSQAGARETQYF | TGTGCCAGCAGTTACTCACAAGCGGGAGCCAGGGAGACCCAGTACTTC | TRBV6-6 | TRBD2 | NA | TRBJ2-5
CASSTRGQIYEQYF | TGTGCCAGCAGCACTCGGGGACAGATCTACGAGCAGTACTTC | TRBV2 | TRBD1 | few | TRBJ2-7
CASSSYRVPSNQPQHF | TGTGCCAGCAGCTCTTACAGGGTTCCAAGCAATCAGCCCCAGCATTTT | TRBV7-8 | NA | once | TRBJ1-5
CASSPPSFVGSVGQFF | TGTGCCAGCTCACCACCATCATTTGTCGGGTCGGTGGGGCAGTTCTTC | TRBV18 | NA | NA | TRBJ2-1
CASRRGGNTEAFF | TGTGCCAGCAGGAGGGGGGGGAACACTGAAGCTTTCTTT | TRBV2 | NA | NA | TRBJ1-1
CASSPAGFDEQYF | TGTGCCAGCAGCCCAGCAGGTTTCGACGAGCAGTACTTC | TRBV11-2 | NA | NA | TRBJ2-7
CASSPFLVRDYGYTF | TGTGCCAGCTCACCATTTTTGGTCAGGGACTATGGCTACACCTTC | TRBV18 | NA | NA | TRBJ1-2
CASSLALAVVADTQYF | TGTGCCAGCAGCTTAGCTCTAGCTGTGGTCGCAGATACGCAGTATTTT | TRBV7-9 | NA | NA | TRBJ2-3
CASSPLKGLANEQFF | TGTGCCAGCAGCCCCCTCAAGGGACTAGCTAATGAGCAGTTCTTC | TRBV13 | TRBD2 | NA | TRBJ2-1
CAWSVTGYYGYTF | TGTGCCTGGAGTGTCACAGGGTACTATGGCTACACCTTC | TRBV30 | NA | few | TRBJ1-2
CASSRPGTGGIYEQYF | TGTGCCAGCAGTCGACCCGGGACAGGGGGCATTTACGAGCAGTACTTC | TRBV28 | TRBD1 | NA | TRBJ2-7
CASSLRTGVYEQYF | TGTGCCAGCAGTCTACGGACAGGGGTCTACGAGCAGTACTTC | TRBV28 | TRBD1 | NA | TRBJ2-7
CASSPTSSNTGELFF | TGTGCCAGCAGCCCTACTAGCTCCAACACCGGGGAGCTGTTTTTT | TRBV7-7 | NA | NA | TRBJ2-2
CASSSLRGNQPQHF | TGTGCCAGCAGCTCACTCCGGGGGAATCAGCCCCAGCATTTT | TRBV7-8 | NA | NA | TRBJ1-5
CASSVGLAVKDTQYF | TGTGCCAGCAGCGTCGGACTAGCGGTAAAAGATACGCAGTATTTT | TRBV7-9 | TRBD2 | NA | TRBJ2-3
CASSPPGLAGVHEQYF | TGTGCCAGCTCACCCCCGGGACTAGCGGGAGTCCACGAGCAGTACTTC | TRBV18 | TRBD2 | NA | TRBJ2-7
CASSPQGGLNQPQHF | TGCGCCAGCAGCCCCCAAGGAGGGTTGAACCAGCCCCAGCATTTT | TRBV5-1 | NA | NA | TRBJ1-5
CASSRRDKQETQYF | TGTGCCAGCAGTCGCCGGGACAAACAAGAGACCCAGTACTTC | TRBV6-1 | NA | NA | TRBJ2-5
CASSLTGAYEQYF | TGTGCCAGCAGTTTAACGGGGGCCTACGAGCAGTACTTC | TRBV27 | NA | NA | TRBJ2-7
CASSLDVQRHAFF | TGTGCCAGCAGTTTAGACGTGCAGAGGCATGCTTTCTTT | TRBV28 | NA | few | TRBJ1-1
CASSSEDRVRLAGTTDTQYF | TGCGCCAGCAGCTCTGAAGACAGGGTCCGACTAGCGGGAACCACAGATACGCAGTATTTT | TRBV5-1 | TRBD2 | NA | TRBJ2-3
CASTGEPYEQYF | TGTGCCAGCACCGGAGAACCCTACGAGCAGTACTTC | TRBV2 | NA | NA | TRBJ2-7
CASSSGQGENQPQHF | TGTGCCAGCAGCTCCGGACAGGGGGAAAATCAGCCCCAGCATTTT | TRBV6-5 | TRBD1 | NA | TRBJ1-5
CASSLLSGTGEGGYTF | TGTGCCAGCAGCTTATTGAGTGGGACAGGGGAGGGTGGCTACACCTTC | TRBV11-2 | TRBD1 | NA | TRBJ1-2
CASSDARGGTGELFF | TGTGCCAGCAGTGACGCCCGGGGTGGAACCGGGGAGCTGTTTTTT | TRBV6-4 | NA | NA | TRBJ2-2